This TCR beta chain came from a study of beta chain features in type 1 diabetes. As concerns this clone: Its matching antigen is unknown.

Study findings and constraints: A moderate, significant TCRB CDR3 shortening appeared in type 1 diabetes across four CD4+ subsets. HLA effects on TCRB rearrangement stayed unresolved here. Equally in patients and controls, PCR might preferentially amplify shorter templates.

CDR1 and CDR2 from the germline V gene are ENHRY and SYGVKD. The CDR3 spans 13 residues. The V gene end was trimmed by 3 bases and the J gene end by 7 bases; junction bases not matched to a gene: 4. Every isolated RNA sample was fully reverse transcribed, so sequencing captured expressed TCRB transcripts. Assay: immunoSEQ multiplex PCR; the TCRdb copy retains only in-frame clones and omits some. The sample shows 500,000 to 650,000 clones, approximately 13% of them seen only once. The receptor comes from a man aged 30-40 years with type 1 diabetes. The rearrangement links TRBV10-3 to TRBJ1-1; 8 positions match TRBD1. The specimen sequenced was naive CD4+ T cells from blood. The CDR3 coding sequence is TGTGCCATCAGTGACCAGGGGGCCGATGAAGCTTTCTTT. This encodes CAISDQGADEAFF.